This T cell receptor (beta chain) comes out of a study of blood T cells in healthy people across ages. Overall study: About one barcoded beta molecule per two T cells was the capture yield of template switching.

This clonotype was observed a few times. Its antigen is still unknown. The germline CDR1 and CDR2 sequences are ENHRY and SYGVKD. With 0 bases clipped from V and 1 base from J, the junction kept 8 bases outside the gene matches. This CDR3 spans 19 amino acids. Then a second PCR, running about 6 to 11 cycles, was carried out with a sample-barcoded 5' primer and a J-beta primer mix. MiXCR, run by TCRdb on the 5' RACE reads, gives a single entry per CDR3 protein. The sample carries under 800,000 distinct CDR3 sequences, around 21% recorded once. Overall study results and limits: PBMC samples, being unsorted, prevented any conclusive comparison of naive and antigen-experienced cells. Across samples, TCR beta diversity tracked strongly with naive T cell percentage.

The clonotype originates from a man in his 70s in good health. The rearrangement links TRBV10-3 to TRBJ2-3; 12 bases agree with TRBD2. Sequenced: blood. The CDR3 loop reads CAISESRTSGTSGTDTQYF. Written as DNA, the CDR3 is TGTGCCATCAGTGAGTCCAGGACTAGCGGGACCTCTGGCACAGATACGCAGTATTTT.